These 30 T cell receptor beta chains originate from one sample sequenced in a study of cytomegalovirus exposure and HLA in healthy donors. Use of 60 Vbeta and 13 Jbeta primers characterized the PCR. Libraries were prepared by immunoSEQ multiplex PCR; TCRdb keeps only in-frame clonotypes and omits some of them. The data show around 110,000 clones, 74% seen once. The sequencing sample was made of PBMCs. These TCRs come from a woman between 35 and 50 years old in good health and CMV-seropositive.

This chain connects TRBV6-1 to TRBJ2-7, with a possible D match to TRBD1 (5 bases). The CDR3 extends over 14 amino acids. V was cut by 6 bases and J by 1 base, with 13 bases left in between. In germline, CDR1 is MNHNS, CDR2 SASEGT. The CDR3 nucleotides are TGTGCCAGCAGGGGTCAGGGCCGTTCCTACGAGCAGTACTTC. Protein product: CASRGQGRSYEQYF.

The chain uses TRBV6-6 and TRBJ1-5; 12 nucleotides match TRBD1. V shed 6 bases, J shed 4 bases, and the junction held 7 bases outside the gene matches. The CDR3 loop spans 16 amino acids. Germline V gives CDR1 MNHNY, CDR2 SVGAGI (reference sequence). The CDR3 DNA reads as TGTGCCAGCAGCCCGGGACAGGGGGCCTGGAATCAGCCCCAGCATTTT. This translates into CASSPGQGAWNQPQHF.

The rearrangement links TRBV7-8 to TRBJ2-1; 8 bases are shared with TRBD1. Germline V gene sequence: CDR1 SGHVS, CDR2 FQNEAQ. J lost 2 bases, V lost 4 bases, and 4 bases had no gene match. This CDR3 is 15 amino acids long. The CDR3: CASSSDRGTYNEQFF. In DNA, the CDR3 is TGTGCCAGCAGCTCAGACAGGGGAACCTACAATGAGCAGTTCTTC.

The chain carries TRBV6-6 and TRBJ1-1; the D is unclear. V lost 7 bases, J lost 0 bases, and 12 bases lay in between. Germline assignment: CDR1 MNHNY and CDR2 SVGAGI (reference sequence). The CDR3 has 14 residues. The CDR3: CASTNRVMNTEAFF. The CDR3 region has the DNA TGTGCCAGCACCAACAGAGTCATGAACACTGAAGCTTTCTTT.

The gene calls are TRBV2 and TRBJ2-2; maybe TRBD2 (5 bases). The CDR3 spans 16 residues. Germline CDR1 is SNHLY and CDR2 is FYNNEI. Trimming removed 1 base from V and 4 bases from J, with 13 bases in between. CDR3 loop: CASSEENTAGTGELFF. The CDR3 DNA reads TGTGCCAGCAGTGAAGAAAATACCGCGGGCACCGGGGAGCTGTTTTTT.

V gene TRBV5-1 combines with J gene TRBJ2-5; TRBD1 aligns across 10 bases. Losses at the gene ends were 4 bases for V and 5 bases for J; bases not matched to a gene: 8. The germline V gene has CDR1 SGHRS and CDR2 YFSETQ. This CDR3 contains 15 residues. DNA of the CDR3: TGCGCCAGCAGCCTGACAGGGGGCCAGGGGGAGACCCAGTACTTC. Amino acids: CASSLTGGQGETQYF.

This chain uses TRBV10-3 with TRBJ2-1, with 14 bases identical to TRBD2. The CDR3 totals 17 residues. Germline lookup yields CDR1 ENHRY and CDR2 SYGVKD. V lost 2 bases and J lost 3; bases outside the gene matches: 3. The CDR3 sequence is CAISERTSGGNYNEQFF. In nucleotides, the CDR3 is TGTGCCATCAGTGAGCGGACTAGCGGGGGGAACTACAATGAGCAGTTCTTC.

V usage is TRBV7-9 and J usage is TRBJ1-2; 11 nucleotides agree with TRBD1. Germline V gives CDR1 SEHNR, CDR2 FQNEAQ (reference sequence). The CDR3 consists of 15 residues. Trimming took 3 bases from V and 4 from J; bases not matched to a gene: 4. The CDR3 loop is CASSFGQGAAYGYTF. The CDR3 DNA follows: TGTGCCAGCAGCTTTGGACAGGGGGCCGCCTATGGCTACACCTTC.

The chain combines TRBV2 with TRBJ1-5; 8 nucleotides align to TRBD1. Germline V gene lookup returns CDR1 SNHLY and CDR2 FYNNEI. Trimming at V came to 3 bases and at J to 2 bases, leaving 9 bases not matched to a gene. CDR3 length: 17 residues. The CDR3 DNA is TGTGCCAGCAGTGATATCCCGACAGGGGCCGGCAATCAGCCCCAGCATTTT. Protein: CASSDIPTGAGNQPQHF.

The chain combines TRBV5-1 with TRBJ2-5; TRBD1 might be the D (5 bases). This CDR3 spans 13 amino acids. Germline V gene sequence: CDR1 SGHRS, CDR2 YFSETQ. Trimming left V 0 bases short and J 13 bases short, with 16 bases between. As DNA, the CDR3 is TGCGCCAGCAGCTTGGGACAAGGGGCCTCATGGTACTTC. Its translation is CASSLGQGASWYF.

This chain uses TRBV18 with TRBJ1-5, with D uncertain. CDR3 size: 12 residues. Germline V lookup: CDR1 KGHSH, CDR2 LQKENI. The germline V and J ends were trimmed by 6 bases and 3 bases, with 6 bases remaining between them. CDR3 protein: CASSSPNQPQHF. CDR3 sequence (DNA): TGTGCCAGCTCCTCCCCCAATCAGCCCCAGCATTTT.

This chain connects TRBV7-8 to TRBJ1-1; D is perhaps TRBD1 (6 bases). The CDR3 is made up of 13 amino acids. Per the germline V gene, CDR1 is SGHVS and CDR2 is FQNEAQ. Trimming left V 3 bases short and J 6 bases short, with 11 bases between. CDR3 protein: CASSFTGRAEAFF. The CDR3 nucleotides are TGTGCCAGCAGCTTTACAGGGAGGGCTGAAGCTTTCTTT.

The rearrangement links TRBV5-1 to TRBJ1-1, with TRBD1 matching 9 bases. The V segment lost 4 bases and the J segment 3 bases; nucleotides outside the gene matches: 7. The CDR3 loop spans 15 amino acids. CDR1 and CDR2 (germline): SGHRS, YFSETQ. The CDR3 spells CASSRDTGGYTEAFF. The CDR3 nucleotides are TGCGCCAGCAGCCGCGACACAGGGGGCTACACTGAAGCTTTCTTT.

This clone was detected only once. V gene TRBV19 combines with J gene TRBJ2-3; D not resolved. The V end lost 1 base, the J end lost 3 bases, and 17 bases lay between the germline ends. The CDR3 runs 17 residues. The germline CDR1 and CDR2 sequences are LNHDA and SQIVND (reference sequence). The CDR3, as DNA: TGTGCCAGTAGTATAGGTAGTTCTGGCGGAGCGACAGATACGCAGTATTTT. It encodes CASSIGSSGGATDTQYF.

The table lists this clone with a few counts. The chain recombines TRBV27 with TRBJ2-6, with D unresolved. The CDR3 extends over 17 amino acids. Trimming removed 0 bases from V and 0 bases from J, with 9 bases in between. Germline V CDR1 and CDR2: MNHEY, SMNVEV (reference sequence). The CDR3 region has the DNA TGTGCCAGCAGTTTATCGGGCAGCCCCTCTGGGGCCAACGTCCTGACTTTC. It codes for CASSLSGSPSGANVLTF.

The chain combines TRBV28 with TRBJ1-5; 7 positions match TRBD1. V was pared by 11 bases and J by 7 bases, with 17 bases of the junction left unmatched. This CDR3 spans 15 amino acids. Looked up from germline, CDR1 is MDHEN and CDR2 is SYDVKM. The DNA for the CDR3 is TGTGCCTCGTACACAGGGGTCTTAATGGAACAGCCCCAGCATTTT. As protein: CASYTGVLMEQPQHF.

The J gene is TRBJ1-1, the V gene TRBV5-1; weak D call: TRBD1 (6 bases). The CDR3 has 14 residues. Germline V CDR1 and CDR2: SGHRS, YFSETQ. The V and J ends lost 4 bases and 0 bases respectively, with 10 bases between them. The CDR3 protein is CASSPDSLNTEAFF. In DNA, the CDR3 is TGCGCCAGCAGCCCGGACAGCTTGAACACTGAAGCTTTCTTT.

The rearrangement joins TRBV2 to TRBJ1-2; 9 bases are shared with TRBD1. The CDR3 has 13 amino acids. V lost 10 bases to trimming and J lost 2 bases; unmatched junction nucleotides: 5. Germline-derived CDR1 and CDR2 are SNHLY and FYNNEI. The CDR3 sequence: CATAGQGNYGYTF. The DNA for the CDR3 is TGTGCCACCGCGGGACAGGGAAACTATGGCTACACCTTC.

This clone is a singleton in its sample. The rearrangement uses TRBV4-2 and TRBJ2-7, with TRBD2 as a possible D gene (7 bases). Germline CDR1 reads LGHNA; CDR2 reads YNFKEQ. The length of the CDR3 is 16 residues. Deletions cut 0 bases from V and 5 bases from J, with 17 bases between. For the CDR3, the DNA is TGTGCCAGCAGCCAAGAGAGGGGGGGGTTTAAGAACGAGCAGTACTTC. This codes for CASSQERGGFKNEQYF.

The CDR3 DNA reads as TGTGCCAGCAGAGAAAGGACAGGGAGGCTGGGCGAGCAGTACTTC. Residues: CASRERTGRLGEQYF. This chain connects TRBV5-8 to TRBJ2-7, with 8 bases identical to TRBD1. The germline V gene encodes CDR1 SGHTS and CDR2 YDEGEE. The V segment lost 5 bases and the J segment 6 bases; nucleotides outside the gene matches: 13. CDR3 length: 15 amino acids. The full variable domain, in which reference TRBV5-8 and TRBJ2-7 provide the parts outside the CDR3, is EAGVTQSPTHLIKTRGQQATLRCSPISGHTSVYWYQQALGLGLQFLLWYDEGEERNRGNFPPRFSGRQFPNYSSELNVNALELEDSALYLCASRERTGRLGEQYFGPGTRLTVT.

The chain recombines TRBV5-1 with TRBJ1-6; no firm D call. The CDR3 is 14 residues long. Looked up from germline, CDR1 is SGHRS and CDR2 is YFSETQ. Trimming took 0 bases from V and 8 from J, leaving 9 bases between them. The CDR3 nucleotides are TGCGCCAGCAGCTTGGGGGCTTTGGATTCACCCCTCCACTTT. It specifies CASSLGALDSPLHF.

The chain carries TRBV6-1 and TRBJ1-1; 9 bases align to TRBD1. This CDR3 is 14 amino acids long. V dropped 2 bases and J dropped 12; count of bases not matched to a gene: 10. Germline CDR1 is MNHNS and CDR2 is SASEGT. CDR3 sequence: CASSETGTGFTTFF. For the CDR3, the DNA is TGTGCCAGCAGTGAAACCGGGACAGGGTTTACGACTTTCTTT.

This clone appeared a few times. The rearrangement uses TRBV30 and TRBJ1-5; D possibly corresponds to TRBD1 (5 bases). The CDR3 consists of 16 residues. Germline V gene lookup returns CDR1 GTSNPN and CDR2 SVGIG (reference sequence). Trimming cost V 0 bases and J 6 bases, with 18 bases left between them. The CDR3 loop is CAWSVRSREFIQPQHF. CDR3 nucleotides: TGTGCCTGGAGTGTACGGTCCAGGGAATTTATTCAGCCCCAGCATTTT.

The CDR3, as DNA: TGTGCCAGCAGCCCGGGGGGGCGGACTAATGAAAAACTGTTTTTT. Its protein is CASSPGGRTNEKLFF. The genes are TRBV7-9 and TRBJ1-4; a weak D match, TRBD1 (6 bases). This CDR3 spans 15 amino acids. V was pared by 5 bases and J by 2 bases, with 12 bases between. Per germline, CDR1 SEHNR and CDR2 FQNEAQ (reference sequence).

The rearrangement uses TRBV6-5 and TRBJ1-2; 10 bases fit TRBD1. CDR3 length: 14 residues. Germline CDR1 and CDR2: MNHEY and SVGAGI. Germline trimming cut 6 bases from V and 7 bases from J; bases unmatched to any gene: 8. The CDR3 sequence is CASRPDRGRRGYTF. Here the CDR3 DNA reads TGTGCCAGCAGACCTGACAGGGGGCGACGTGGCTACACCTTC.

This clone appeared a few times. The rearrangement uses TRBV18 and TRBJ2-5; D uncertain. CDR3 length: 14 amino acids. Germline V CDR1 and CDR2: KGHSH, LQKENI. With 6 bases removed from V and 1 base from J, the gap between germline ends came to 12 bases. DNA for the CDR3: TGTGCCAGCTCTCCTCGGTCTACCCAAGAGACCCAGTACTTC. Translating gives CASSPRSTQETQYF.

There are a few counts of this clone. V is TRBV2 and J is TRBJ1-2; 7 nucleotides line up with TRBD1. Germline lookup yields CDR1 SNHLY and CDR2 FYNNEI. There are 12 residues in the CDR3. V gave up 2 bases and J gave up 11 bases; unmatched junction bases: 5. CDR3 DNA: TGTGCCAGCAGTGAAAATGGACAGGCGTACACCTTC. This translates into CASSENGQAYTF.

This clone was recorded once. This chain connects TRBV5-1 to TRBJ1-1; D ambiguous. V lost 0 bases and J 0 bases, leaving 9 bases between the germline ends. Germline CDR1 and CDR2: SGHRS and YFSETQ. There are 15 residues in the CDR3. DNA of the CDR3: TGCGCCAGCAGCTTGGTGGTGAGAATGAACACTGAAGCTTTCTTT. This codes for CASSLVVRMNTEAFF.

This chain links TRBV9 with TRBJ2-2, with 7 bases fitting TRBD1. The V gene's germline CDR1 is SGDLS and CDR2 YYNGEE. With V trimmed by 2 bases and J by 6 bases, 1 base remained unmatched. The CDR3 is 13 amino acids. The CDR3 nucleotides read TGTGCCAGCAGCGTTCAGGGGGCCGGGGAGCTGTTTTTT. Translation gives CASSVQGAGELFF.

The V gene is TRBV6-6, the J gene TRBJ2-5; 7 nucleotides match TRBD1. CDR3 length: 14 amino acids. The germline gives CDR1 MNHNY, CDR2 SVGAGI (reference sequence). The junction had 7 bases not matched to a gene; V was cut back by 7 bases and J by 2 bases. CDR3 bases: TGTGCCAGCACCCAGACAGGGTCTCAAGAGACCCAGTACTTC. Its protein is CASTQTGSQETQYF.